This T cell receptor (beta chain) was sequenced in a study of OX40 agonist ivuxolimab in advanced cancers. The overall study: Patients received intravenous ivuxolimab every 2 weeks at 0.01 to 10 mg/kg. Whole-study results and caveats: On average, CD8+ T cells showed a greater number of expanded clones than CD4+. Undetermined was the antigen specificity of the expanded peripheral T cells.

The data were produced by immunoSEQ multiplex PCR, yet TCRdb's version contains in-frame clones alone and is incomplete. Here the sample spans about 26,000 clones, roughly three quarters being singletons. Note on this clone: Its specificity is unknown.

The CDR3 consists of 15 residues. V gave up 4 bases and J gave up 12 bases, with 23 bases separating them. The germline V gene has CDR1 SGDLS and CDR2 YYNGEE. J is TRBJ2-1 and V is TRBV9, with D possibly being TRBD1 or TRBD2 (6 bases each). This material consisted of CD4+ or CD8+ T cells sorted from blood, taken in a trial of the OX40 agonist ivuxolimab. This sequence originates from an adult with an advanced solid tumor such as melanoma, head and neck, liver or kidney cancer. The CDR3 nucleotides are TGTGCCAGCAGCTCCGCTGAGGGGGGAGAGGTTAGGCAGTTCTTC. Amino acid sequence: CASSSAEGGEVRQFF.